The clone carrying this TCR beta chain was counted only a few times. This CDR3 has 13 residues. The V and J ends lost 4 bases and 6 bases respectively, with 10 bases between them. Germline loops: CDR1 MGHRA, CDR2 YSYEKL. This record comes from a study of cytomegalovirus exposure and HLA in healthy donors. PCR used 60 Vbeta primers and 13 Jbeta primers. Sequencing used immunoSEQ multiplex PCR; TCRdb keeps in-frame clones, though not all of them. This table has about 270,000 clones, around two thirds appearing once. The sequenced sample was PBMCs. The TCR comes from a female donor in good health and CMV-seronegative. This rearrangement joins TRBV4-1 to TRBJ2-1; D uncertain. The CDR3 DNA reads as TGCGCCAGCAGCCTGTACCTAATCAATGAGCAGTTCTTC. It specifies CASSLYLINEQFF.